This TCR beta chain is from a study of OX40 agonist ivuxolimab in advanced cancers. The CDR3 length is 14 residues. The germline V and J ends were trimmed by 3 bases and 4 bases, with 12 bases remaining between them. CDR1 and CDR2 from the germline V gene are LNHNV and YYDKDF (reference sequence). Assay: immunoSEQ multiplex PCR; the TCRdb copy retains only in-frame clones and omits some. This table holds approximately 74,000 clones, roughly 93% found once. Study-wide results and limits: Averaging showed that CD8+ T cells had more expanded clones than CD4+ did. Clonal expansion by week 6 occurred in CD4+ and CD8+ blood T cells (at 0.1 to 3.0 mg/kg).

Comments on this clone: Antigen specificity is unknown.

Blood sampling took place at baseline, cycle 4 day 1, and cycle 7 day 1. This chain links TRBV15 with TRBJ2-5, with D perhaps TRBD1 or TRBD2 (5 bases each). The clonotype comes from an adult with an advanced solid tumor such as melanoma, head and neck, liver or kidney cancer. The specimen comprised CD4+ or CD8+ T cells sorted from blood, sampled in a trial of the OX40 agonist ivuxolimab. CDR3 DNA: TGTGCCACCAGCAGGCGCGTGGGGGTAGAGACCCAGTACTTC. Its translation is CATSRRVGVETQYF.